The 29 T cell receptor beta chains listed next were all sequenced from one sample in a study of blood T cell repertoires in COVID-19. Profiled with immunoSEQ multiplex PCR; TCRdb holds only in-frame clones, not every one. The table records approximately 500,000 clones, 75% to 90% of them present only once. Source material: peripheral blood. Source of these receptors: a man younger than 35 with COVID-19, enrolled during active disease.

V is TRBV2 and J is TRBJ1-6; the D is unclear. The V end was cut by 3 bases, the J end by 8 bases, with 8 bases between. The CDR3 is made up of 13 amino acids. Germline CDR1 SNHLY, CDR2 FYNNEI. The CDR3 here is CASSDRLYSPLHF. The CDR3 DNA reads TGTGCCAGCAGTGACAGGCTCTATTCACCCCTCCACTTT. Filled out from reference TRBV2 and TRBJ1-6, the complete variable domain reads EPEVTQTPSHQVTQMGQEVILRCVPISNHLYFYWYRQILGQKVEFLVSFYNNEISEKSEIFDDQFSVERPDGSNFTLKIRSTKLEDSAMYFCASSDRLYSPLHFGNGTRLTVT.

The CDR3: CASSPLTGGDEKLFF. As DNA, the CDR3 is TGTGCCAGCAGCCCCCTTACAGGGGGCGATGAAAAACTGTTTTTT. The chain recombines TRBV5-6 with TRBJ1-4; TRBD1 matches at 9 bases. V lost 4 bases, J lost 6 bases, and 7 bases stayed unmatched. There are 15 residues in the CDR3. The germline CDR1 and CDR2 sequences are SGHDT and YYEEEE. Looking up the rest from reference TRBV5-6 and TRBJ1-4 gives the full variable domain: DAGVTQSPTHLIKTRGQQVTLRCSPKSGHDTVSWYQQALGQGPQFIFQYYEEEERQRGNFPDRFSGHQFPNYSSELNVNALLLGDSALYLCASSPLTGGDEKLFFGSGTQLSVL.

The CDR3 sequence is CASSTGTHSNQPQHF. DNA of the CDR3: TGTGCCAGTAGCACCGGGACACATAGCAATCAGCCCCAGCATTTT. The gene calls are TRBV19 and TRBJ1-5; maybe TRBD1 (6 bases). The V gene lost 6 bases and the J gene lost 0 bases, with 12 bases spanning the gap. Germline-derived CDR1 and CDR2 are LNHDA and SQIVND (reference sequence). The length of the CDR3 is 15 residues.

This clone was counted once. The chain combines TRBV24-1 with TRBJ1-1; a possible D gene is TRBD1 (5 bases). The CDR3 sequence is 16 residues long. The ends were cut back, 2 bases at V and 0 bases at J, with 12 bases in the middle. Germline loops: CDR1 KGHDR, CDR2 SFDVKD. The CDR3: CATSDSPGLMNTEAFF. The CDR3, as DNA: TGTGCCACCAGTGATTCGCCGGGACTGATGAACACTGAAGCTTTCTTT.

The genes are TRBV7-3 and TRBJ2-7, with 8 bases that match TRBD1. CDR3 length: 13 residues. V was pared by 3 bases and J by 7 bases, with 5 bases of the junction left unmatched. Germline CDR1 SGHTA, CDR2 FQGTGA. The CDR3 protein is CASSFGQGREQYF. In DNA, the CDR3 is TGTGCCAGCAGCTTCGGACAGGGCCGGGAGCAGTACTTC.

The CDR3 DNA follows: TGCGCCAGCAGCCCCTGGGGACAGAATACGCAGTATTTT. It specifies CASSPWGQNTQYF. J is TRBJ2-3 and V is TRBV4-1; 7 bases match TRBD1. Germline trimming cut 4 bases from V and 7 bases from J; bases unmatched to any gene: 5. CDR1 MGHRA and CDR2 YSYEKL come from the germline V gene. This CDR3 comprises 13 residues.

The CDR3 region is CASSERGNNEQFF. The CDR3 DNA reads as TGTGCCAGCAGTGAAAGGGGGAACAATGAGCAGTTCTTC. The chain uses TRBV2 and TRBJ2-1; possibly TRBD1 for D (6 bases). CDR1 is SNHLY, CDR2 FYNNEI, per germline. CDR3 length: 13 amino acids. Deletions cut 2 bases from V and 5 bases from J, with 7 bases between.

The chain is built from TRBV6-1 and TRBJ1-5; unclear D gene. The CDR3 runs 13 residues. Per the germline V gene, CDR1 is MNHNS and CDR2 is SASEGT. The germline V and J ends were trimmed by 2 bases and 6 bases, with 8 bases remaining between them. As DNA, the CDR3 is TGTGCCAGCAGTGAATCTGAGGTTCAGCCCCAGCATTTT. It encodes CASSESEVQPQHF.

The chain couples TRBV5-1 to TRBJ2-5; D might be TRBD2 (5 bases). V lost 2 bases and J lost 2, with 13 bases in between. Germline values: CDR1 SGHRS, CDR2 YFSETQ. The CDR3 is 15 amino acids. Here the CDR3 DNA reads TGCGCCAGCAGCTTTAAGAGGACTTTGCAAGAGACCCAGTACTTC. Residues: CASSFKRTLQETQYF.

This chain links TRBV5-1 with TRBJ1-1, with a tentative D call TRBD1 (6 bases). Germline CDR1 reads SGHRS; CDR2 reads YFSETQ. V lost 4 bases and J 1 base, leaving 26 bases between the germline ends. This CDR3 has 19 amino acids. Here the CDR3 reads CASSDGRRRGALANTEAFF. The CDR3 coding sequence is TGCGCCAGCAGCGACGGACGGCGTCGGGGGGCATTAGCGAACACTGAAGCTTTCTTT.

The chain has TRBV6-2 or TRBV6-3 and TRBJ2-1; 11 bases agree with TRBD2. Germline CDR1 MNHEY, CDR2 SVGEGT. V gave up 0 bases and J gave up 3 bases; unmatched junction bases: 4. This CDR3 comprises 17 residues. This CDR3 reads CASSYSTSGTRYNEQFF. The DNA of the CDR3 is TGTGCCAGCAGTTACTCGACTAGCGGGACTCGCTACAATGAGCAGTTCTTC.

The count of this clone is one. In DNA form, the CDR3 reads TGTGCCAGCAGCTTAGCAGGGGGCAGCTATAATTCACCCCTCCACTTT. Residues: CASSLAGGSYNSPLHF. This rearrangement joins TRBV7-6 to TRBJ1-6, with 7 bases aligning to TRBD1. Germline V gene data show CDR1 as SGHVS and CDR2 as FNYEAQ. Trimming took 0 bases from V and 3 from J; bases not matched to a gene: 2. CDR3 length equals 16 residues. The variable domain in full, completed from reference TRBV7-6 and TRBJ1-6, reads GAGVSQSPRYKVTKRGQDVALRCDPISGHVSLYWYRQALGQGPEFLTYFNYEAQQDKSGLPNDRFSAERPEGSISTLTIQRTEQRDSAMYRCASSLAGGSYNSPLHFGNGTRLTVT.

This chain joins TRBV2 and TRBJ2-3; 11 positions match TRBD2. CDR1 is SNHLY, CDR2 FYNNEI, per germline. This CDR3 region has 15 residues. After removal of 4 bases from V and 4 bases from J, the junction contained 4 bases not matched to a gene. The CDR3 nucleotides read TGTGCCAGCAGTGGGTTAGCGGGAGGGTCAGATACGCAGTATTTT. Amino acid sequence: CASSGLAGGSDTQYF.

The genes are TRBV9 and TRBJ2-3; possibly TRBD1 for D (5 bases). The CDR3 is made up of 16 amino acids. Germline loops: CDR1 SGDLS, CDR2 YYNGEE. The V gene lost 0 bases and the J gene lost 0 bases, with 11 bases spanning the gap. The CDR3 sequence: CASSVATGASTDTQYF. DNA for the CDR3: TGTGCCAGCAGCGTAGCTACAGGAGCTAGCACAGATACGCAGTATTTT.

The chain couples TRBV3-1 (or the pseudogene TRBV3-2) to TRBJ2-7; maybe TRBD2 (6 bases). In germline, CDR1 is LGHDT, CDR2 YNNKEL (reference sequence). The CDR3 extends over 15 amino acids. V dropped 1 base and J dropped 0 bases, with 10 bases sitting between them. Here the CDR3 reads CASSQAGGSSYEQYF. The CDR3 nucleotides read TGTGCCAGCAGCCAAGCTGGGGGGAGCTCCTACGAGCAGTACTTC.

V is TRBV12-3 or TRBV12-4 and J is TRBJ1-6; D perhaps matches TRBD1 (5 bases). V was clipped by 8 bases and J by 7 bases, with 12 bases between them. This CDR3 has 13 amino acids. The CDR3, as DNA: TGTGCCAGCGGCAGGGTAGGGAATTCACCCCTCCACTTT. It is translated as CASGRVGNSPLHF.

The chain is built from TRBV7-8 and TRBJ2-7; possibly TRBD1 for D (6 bases). Germline assignment: CDR1 SGHVS and CDR2 FQNEAQ. V was cut by 5 bases and J by 4 bases, with 12 bases left in between. The CDR3 has 13 residues. The CDR3 loop is CASSTGTGYEQYF. For the CDR3, the DNA is TGTGCCAGCAGCACAGGTACAGGGTACGAGCAGTACTTC.

This clone has only one observation. The chain carries TRBV29-1 and TRBJ1-1; a weak D match, TRBD1 (5 bases). The CDR3 runs to 15 residues. The germline gives CDR1 SQVTM, CDR2 ANQGSEA. The V end was cut by 3 bases, the J end by 4 bases, with 18 bases between. The CDR3 loop is CSVDRQNRLVTEAFF. The CDR3 region has the DNA TGCAGCGTTGACAGACAGAATAGGCTGGTCACTGAAGCTTTCTTT.

This chain uses TRBV6-4 with TRBJ2-2, with D possibly being TRBD2 (6 bases). From germline, CDR1 is MRHNA and CDR2 SNTAGT. The germline V and J ends were trimmed by 5 bases and 5 bases, with 18 bases remaining between them. The CDR3 is 16 residues long. In nucleotides, the CDR3 is TGTGCCAGCAGTAAGGTTGCGGGAACTTGGACCGGGGAGCTGTTTTTT. The encoded protein is CASSKVAGTWTGELFF.

This chain joins TRBV5-6 and TRBJ2-2; 12 bases align to TRBD2. There are 16 residues in the CDR3. From germline, CDR1 is SGHDT and CDR2 YYEEEE. The trim removed 4 bases at V and 4 bases at J, leaving 5 bases unmatched. This CDR3 reads CASSLGLAGITGELFF. For the CDR3, the DNA is TGTGCCAGCAGCCTCGGACTAGCGGGGATCACCGGGGAGCTGTTTTTT.

This clone occurred a few times. The V call is TRBV3-1 (or the pseudogene TRBV3-2), the J call TRBJ2-1, with 7 bases aligning to TRBD2. The CDR3 totals 16 residues. The J segment lost 10 bases and the V segment lost 0 bases, leaving 12 bases of the junction unmatched. Germline CDR1 and CDR2: LGHDT and YNNKEL (reference sequence). The CDR3 nucleotides read TGTGCCAGCAGCCAAGATCTAGGGAGACTAGCTGTCGAGCAGTTCTTC. As protein: CASSQDLGRLAVEQFF.

CDR3 region: CASSQDSRGAGRSGANVLTF. CDR3 sequence (DNA): TGTGCCAGCAGCCAAGATAGTCGAGGAGCGGGCCGCTCTGGGGCCAACGTCCTGACTTTC. The chain carries TRBV4-2 and TRBJ2-6; a possible D gene is TRBD2 (6 bases). CDR1 and CDR2 (germline): LGHNA, YNFKEQ. This CDR3 is 20 amino acids long. With 0 bases removed from V and 0 bases from J, the gap between germline ends came to 18 bases.

The chain combines TRBV7-6 with TRBJ2-2; 13 bases are shared with TRBD2. V dropped 10 bases and J dropped 5; count of bases not matched to a gene: 13. CDR3 length: 17 residues. Per the germline V gene, CDR1 is SGHVS and CDR2 is FNYEAQ. Here the CDR3 reads CATLTVRGLAGTGELFF. The CDR3 DNA follows: TGTGCCACACTCACAGTGAGGGGACTAGCGGGGACCGGGGAGCTGTTTTTT.

The chain is built from TRBV10-1 and TRBJ1-2; D call uncertain. CDR1 is WNHNN and CDR2 is SYGVQD in the germline V gene (reference sequence). With 3 bases removed from V and 2 bases from J, the gap between germline ends came to 7 bases. CDR3 length equals 13 residues. CDR3 loop: CASSENRNYGYTF. DNA for the CDR3: TGCGCCAGCAGTGAAAACAGAAACTATGGCTACACCTTC.

The chain employs TRBV7-2 and TRBJ2-3; 11 positions agree with TRBD2. The length of the CDR3 is 18 residues. Germline trimming cut 2 bases from V and 0 bases from J; bases unmatched to any gene: 7. CDR1 SGHTA and CDR2 FQGNSA come from the germline V gene. CDR3 sequence reads: CASSLFLAGGPSTDTQYF. CDR3 sequence (DNA): TGTGCCAGCAGCTTATTCCTAGCGGGGGGTCCTAGCACAGATACGCAGTATTTT.

About this clone: This may arise from a read error, as a much more abundant clone is one base away. The V call is TRBV11-2, the J call TRBJ1-2, with TRBD1 as a possible D gene (5 bases). Trimming removed 5 bases at V and 3 bases at J, with 10 bases between. CDR1 SGHAT and CDR2 FQNNGV come from the germline V gene. CDR3 length: 13 residues. CDR3 in DNA: TGTGCCAGCAGCCCAGACAGAGACTATGGCTACACCTTC. Protein sequence: CASSPDRDYGYTF. Looking up the rest from reference TRBV11-2 and TRBJ1-2 gives the full variable domain: EAGVAQSPRYKIIEKRQSVAFWCNPISGHATLYWYQQILGQGPKLLIQFQNNGVVDDSQLPKDRFSAERLKGVDSTLKIQPAKLEDSAVYLCASSPDRDYGYTFGSGTRLTVV.

The V gene is TRBV28, the J gene TRBJ1-3; a possible D gene is TRBD1 (5 bases). Per germline, CDR1 MDHEN and CDR2 SYDVKM. V was trimmed by 4 bases and J by 2 bases, leaving 9 bases between them. This CDR3 has 14 residues. DNA of the CDR3: TGTGCCAGCAGTTCCGTGGACACTGGAAACACCATATATTTT. It codes for CASSSVDTGNTIYF.

This chain uses TRBV4-1 with TRBJ2-1; TRBD2 agrees at 7 bases. Per the germline V gene, CDR1 is MGHRA and CDR2 is YSYEKL. The CDR3 consists of 17 residues. J was trimmed by 1 base and V by 1 base; bases with no gene match: 7. The CDR3 DNA follows: TGCGCCAGCAGCCAAGGCCCTAGCGGAGTTTCCTACAATGAGCAGTTCTTC. This codes for CASSQGPSGVSYNEQFF.

J is TRBJ2-1 and V is TRBV7-9; 10 nucleotides line up with TRBD1. CDR1 SEHNR and CDR2 FQNEAQ come from the germline V gene (reference sequence). Losses at the gene ends were 2 bases for V and 6 bases for J; bases not matched to a gene: 4. The CDR3 is made up of 15 amino acids. This chain's CDR3 is CASSLWDRGRNEQFF. The CDR3 bases are TGTGCCAGCAGCTTATGGGACAGGGGTCGCAATGAGCAGTTCTTC.